This TCR beta chain originates from a study of blood T cell repertoires in COVID-19. About the research overall: Samples came from the United States, Italy and Spain, spanning acute and convalescent COVID-19. PBMCs, B-cell-depleted T cells, or T cells provided the cDNA or gDNA that made up the material.

V was clipped by 4 bases and J by 2 bases, with 12 bases between them. Germline lookup yields CDR1 SGHRS and CDR2 YFSETQ. The CDR3 runs 15 residues. Clinical histories supplied by participants themselves formed the basis of cohort assignment. In the original analysis: Estimated nucleated cell counts came from reference gene primer amplification. Only in-frame clones appear in the TCRdb table, and some are missing; sequencing was by immunoSEQ multiplex PCR. V and J calls and clone size are given by that table; D and trimming were obtained from the DNA. The sample carries about 180,000 clones, about 80% recorded once.

The chain joins TRBV5-1 to TRBJ2-2, with D tentatively TRBD1 (5 bases). Sequencing was performed on PBMCs or T cells enriched from blood (not recorded which). This clonotype was sampled from a man in his 60s who had been exposed to COVID-19. This chain's CDR3 is CASSPDSPNTGELFF. The CDR3, as DNA: TGCGCCAGCAGCCCCGACAGCCCAAACACCGGGGAGCTGTTTTTT.